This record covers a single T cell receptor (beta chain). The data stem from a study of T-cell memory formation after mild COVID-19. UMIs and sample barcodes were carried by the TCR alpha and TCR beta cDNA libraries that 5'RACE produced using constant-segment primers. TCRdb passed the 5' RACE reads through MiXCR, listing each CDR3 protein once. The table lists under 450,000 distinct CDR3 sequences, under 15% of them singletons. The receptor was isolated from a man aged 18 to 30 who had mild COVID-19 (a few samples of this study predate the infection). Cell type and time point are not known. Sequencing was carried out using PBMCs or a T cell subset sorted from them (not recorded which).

This CDR3 reads CASSYSRVGETQYF. The CDR3 DNA sequence: TGTGCCAGCAGTTACTCGAGAGTGGGAGAGACCCAGTACTTC. The rearrangement uses TRBV6-5 and TRBJ2-5, with D unclear. The CDR3 contains 14 residues. Trimming stripped 0 bases from V and 4 bases from J, with 9 bases between. CDR1 and CDR2 (germline): MNHEY, SVGAGI.